The 8 T cell receptor beta chains in this list originate from one sample, sequenced in a study of response to subunit inactivated influenza vaccine. TCRdb independently ran MiXCR on the RT-PCR reads; one entry per CDR3 protein. The table lists about 500,000 distinct CDR3 sequences, approximately 15% of them singletons. The starting material was CD4+ T cells sorted from PBMCs, obtained about 23 months after vaccination. These receptors originate from a man aged 50 to 69 who received an inactivated influenza vaccine.

This chain links TRBV24-1 with TRBJ2-3; 8 positions match TRBD1. Germline V gene data show CDR1 as KGHDR and CDR2 as SFDVKD. Germline trimming cut 6 bases from V and 2 bases from J; bases unmatched to any gene: 12. The CDR3 loop spans 17 amino acids. In nucleotides, the CDR3 is TGTGCCACCAGTAGTTTAGGGACAGGAGGATACACAGATACGCAGTATTTT. Amino acids: CATSSLGTGGYTDTQYF.

The chain has TRBV7-2 and TRBJ2-1; D is perhaps TRBD2 (6 bases). The CDR3 is made up of 15 amino acids. V lost 5 bases and J 5 bases, leaving 16 bases between the germline ends. Per the germline V gene, CDR1 is SGHTA and CDR2 is FQGNSA. The CDR3 loop reads CASSDLGLANNEQFF. The CDR3 coding sequence is TGTGCCAGCAGCGATCTGGGACTCGCCAACAATGAGCAGTTCTTC.

The rearrangement joins TRBV6-6 to TRBJ2-1; 8 positions agree with TRBD1. CDR1 and CDR2 (germline): MNHNY, SVGAGI (reference sequence). The CDR3 sequence is 13 residues long. V lost 6 bases, J lost 5 bases, and 3 bases stayed unmatched. The CDR3 region is CASRTGQDNEQFF. The CDR3 coding sequence is TGTGCCAGCAGGACGGGACAGGACAATGAGCAGTTCTTC.

This rearrangement joins TRBV7-2 to TRBJ2-3; TRBD1 might be the D (6 bases). CDR3 size: 16 residues. CDR1 SGHTA and CDR2 FQGNSA come from the germline V gene. The germline V and J ends were trimmed by 6 bases and 4 bases, with 20 bases remaining between them. The chain's CDR3 is CASRLNRVLGSDTQYF. DNA for the CDR3: TGTGCCAGCAGGCTTAACAGGGTGCTAGGGTCAGATACGCAGTATTTT.

This clonotype was counted a few times. The chain carries TRBV7-2 and TRBJ2-7; 10 bases match TRBD1. Trimming at V came to 1 base and at J to 3 bases, leaving 6 bases not matched to a gene. Germline-derived CDR1 and CDR2 are SGHTA and FQGNSA. The length of the CDR3 is 16 residues. The DNA for the CDR3 is TGTGCCAGCAGCTTAGTTCCGGGACAGGGGAACTACGAGCAGTACTTC. This codes for CASSLVPGQGNYEQYF.

This clonotype occurred a few times. This chain joins TRBV27 and TRBJ2-7; D is possibly TRBD1 (6 bases). The CDR3 has 14 residues. CDR1 and CDR2 (germline): MNHEY, SMNVEV (reference sequence). Trimming pared 5 bases from V and 2 bases from J, leaving 13 bases between. CDR3 DNA sequence: TGTGCCAGCAGTCCCGACAGGAAACCCTACGAGCAGTACTTC. Protein product: CASSPDRKPYEQYF.

The DNA for the CDR3 is TGTGCCAGCAGCTTAGTTGGGCCAGGAGGGAAGACCCAGTACTTC. The encoded protein is CASSLVGPGGKTQYF. V usage is TRBV7-9 and J usage is TRBJ2-5, with D possibly matching TRBD2 (6 bases). The CDR3 is 15 residues long. Germline lookup yields CDR1 SEHNR and CDR2 FQNEAQ (reference sequence). The V and J ends lost 1 base and 6 bases respectively, with 15 bases between them.

This rearrangement joins TRBV10-2 to TRBJ2-6; 11 nucleotides match TRBD1. Germline CDR1 reads WSHSY; CDR2 reads SAAADI. The V gene end was trimmed by 8 bases and the J gene end by 1 base; junction bases not matched to a gene: 7. The CDR3 has 17 amino acids. DNA of the CDR3: TGCGCCAGCCGAATGGGACAGGGGGTATCTGGGGCCAACGTCCTGACTTTC. Its protein product is CASRMGQGVSGANVLTF.